This T cell receptor beta chain derives from a study of cytomegalovirus exposure and HLA in healthy donors. Germline loops: CDR1 LGHNA, CDR2 YSLEER. The CDR3 loop spans 16 amino acids. The V and J ends lost 4 bases and 8 bases respectively, with 21 bases between them. This clone was counted a few times. What it binds is unknown. PCR primers comprised 60 Vbeta and 13 Jbeta primers. This table comes from immunoSEQ multiplex PCR, and its TCRdb copy is limited to in-frame clones, with some not included. The sample comprises 150,000 to 200,000 clones, approximately 80% of which are singletons, and about 7.9% rests with the top ten. Study-wide results and caveats: Reported findings show TCR beta sequences accurately forecast HLA-A and HLA-B alleles in most subjects. In a later analysis, TCR beta V- and J-gene trimming showed a link to a missense DCLRE1C variant.

This receptor was obtained from a male donor in good health and CMV-seropositive. The gene calls are TRBV4-3 and TRBJ2-1, with a tentative D call TRBD1 (5 bases). Sequencing used PBMCs. The CDR3 region is CASSPRPGPQPDEQFF. The CDR3 DNA follows: TGCGCCAGCAGCCCACGCCCAGGGCCCCAGCCGGATGAGCAGTTCTTC.